This is a list of T cell receptor beta chains from one sample in a study of blood T cell repertoires in COVID-19. TCRdb keeps only in-frame clones here, not all; method: immunoSEQ multiplex PCR. The data show some 300,000 clones, with 85% to 90% seen just once and less than 3.5% held by the top ten. The sample comprised PBMCs or T cells enriched from blood (not recorded which). These receptors all come from a woman between 50 and 59 years old who had been exposed to COVID-19. Each CDR3 is given with its conserved first and last residue. Fields, in order: V gene, D gene, J gene, clone size, CDR3 protein, CDR3 DNA. A D gene is named only where the DNA matches it firmly. Only some rows state a clone size, as once, few, many or a class for expanded clones.

>TRBV2|NA|TRBJ2-2|NA
CASSELKAYTGELFF
TGTGCCAGCAGTGAATTAAAAGCCTACACCGGGGAGCTGTTTTTT
>TRBV3-1/TRBV3-2|NA|TRBJ1-6|NA
CASSQRTDNSPLHF
TGTGCCAGCAGCCAAAGGACAGATAATTCACCCCTCCACTTT
>TRBV28|TRBD1|TRBJ1-1|NA
CASSSAQGNENTEAFF
TGTGCCAGCAGTTCAGCACAGGGGAACGAGAACACTGAAGCTTTCTTT
>TRBV28|NA|TRBJ1-5|NA
CASSISRGFGNQPQHF
TGTGCCAGCTCGATTTCACGAGGTTTTGGCAATCAGCCCCAGCATTTT
>TRBV25-1|NA|TRBJ2-7|NA
CASRDSTLYEQYF
TGTGCCAGCAGAGACAGTACACTCTACGAGCAGTACTTC
>TRBV28|NA|TRBJ1-2|NA
CASSGGAGRGF
TGTGCCAGCAGCGGGGGTGCAGGGCGTGGCTTC
>TRBV6-2/TRBV6-3|NA|TRBJ1-5|NA
CASSFSNQPQHF
TGTGCCAGCAGCTTCTCGAATCAGCCCCAGCATTTT
>TRBV7-2|NA|TRBJ1-1|few
CASTSTRVGEAFF
TGTGCCAGCACCTCCACCCGGGTGGGTGAAGCTTTCTTT
>TRBV30|TRBD1|TRBJ2-7|NA
CAWVPRGGWRYEQYF
TGTGCCTGGGTCCCCCGAGGGGGCTGGCGGTACGAGCAGTACTTC
>TRBV11-1|NA|TRBJ1-1|NA
CASSTERRGFVTEAFF
TGTGCCAGCTCGACAGAACGCAGGGGTTTTGTCACTGAAGCTTTCTTT
>TRBV5-1|NA|TRBJ1-1|NA
CASSWDTSEAFF
TGCGCCAGCAGCTGGGACACGTCTGAAGCTTTCTTT
>TRBV7-2|TRBD1|TRBJ1-5|NA
CASSPDRDRNQPQHF
TGTGCCAGCAGCCCTGACAGGGATCGAAATCAGCCCCAGCATTTT
>TRBV19|NA|TRBJ1-6|NA
CASSIRKSARSSYNSPLHF
TGTGCCAGTAGTATTAGGAAGTCAGCCCGGAGCTCCTATAATTCACCCCTCCACTTT
>TRBV28|NA|TRBJ2-5|NA
CASSLGVAVTGTQYF
TGTGCCAGCAGTTTAGGGGTAGCGGTGACGGGGACCCAGTACTTC
>TRBV5-6|NA|TRBJ1-1|once
CASSSTEDRAFF
TGTGCCAGCAGCTCGACAGAGGATCGGGCTTTCTTT
>TRBV30|NA|TRBJ2-2|NA
CAWSVLLRSGELFF
TGTGCCTGGAGTGTACTCCTCAGGTCCGGGGAGCTGTTTTTT
>TRBV29-1|NA|TRBJ1-4|NA
CSVVGPNREKLFF
TGCAGCGTTGTCGGCCCCAACAGGGAGAAACTGTTTTTT
>TRBV6-4|TRBD1|TRBJ1-2|NA
CASSAGMGRGLYGYTF
TGTGCCAGCAGTGCCGGGATGGGCAGGGGGCTCTATGGCTACACCTTC
>TRBV21-1|NA|TRBJ1-4|NA
CASSMPAQAATNEKLFF
TGTGCCAGCAGCATGCCCGCACAGGCTGCAACTAATGAAAAACTGTTTTTT
>TRBV2|TRBD2|TRBJ2-2|NA
CASSAGGNTGELFF
TGTGCCAGCAGTGCGGGGGGGAACACCGGGGAGCTGTTTTTT
>TRBV27|NA|TRBJ1-2|NA
CASSLSAGNGYTF
TGTGCCAGCAGTTTATCGGCAGGGAATGGCTACACCTTC
>TRBV29-1|TRBD1|TRBJ2-7|NA
CSVEDRDRGFYEQYF
TGCAGCGTTGAAGATCGAGACAGGGGATTTTACGAGCAGTACTTC
>TRBV7-2|TRBD1|TRBJ2-7|NA
CASSSRDRGAEQYF
TGTGCCAGCAGCTCCCGGGACAGGGGAGCCGAGCAGTACTTC
>TRBV4-1|NA|TRBJ2-4|NA
CASSQVIAKNIQYF
TGCGCCAGCAGCCAAGTCATAGCCAAAAACATTCAGTACTTC
>TRBV7-9|NA|TRBJ1-2|NA
CASSPIAGPPNYGYTF
TGTGCCAGCAGCCCTATTGCGGGACCTCCTAACTATGGCTACACCTTC
>TRBV18|TRBD2|TRBJ2-3|NA
CASSPPHSGGYTQYF
TGTGCCAGCTCACCACCTCACAGCGGGGGCTATACGCAGTATTTT
>TRBV5-1|TRBD2|TRBJ2-3|once
CASSRSGESTDTQYF
TGCGCCAGCAGCCGAAGCGGGGAAAGCACAGATACGCAGTATTTT